A single sample is the source of the 30 T cell receptor beta chains below, sequenced in a study of blood T cell repertoires in COVID-19. The table came from immunoSEQ multiplex PCR; TCRdb's copy has only in-frame clones and leaves some out. The sample carries around 250,000 clones, roughly nine tenths recorded once. Specimen: peripheral blood. These receptors were collected from a man in his fifties or sixties with acute or convalescent COVID-19.

The CDR3 nucleotides are TGTGCCAGCAGTTCGGACGGCGGGAGAGCTTTCTTT. Its protein is CASSSDGGRAFF. J is TRBJ1-1 and V is TRBV7-3, with unresolved D. V was cut by 6 bases and J by 10 bases, with 15 bases left in between. The CDR3 extends over 12 amino acids. CDR1 and CDR2 (germline): SGHTA, FQGTGA.

The CDR3 DNA is TGTGCCAGCAGTTTACGGGGGGCGACTAATGAAAAACTGTTTTTT. Its translation: CASSLRGATNEKLFF. The rearrangement links TRBV28 to TRBJ1-4; the D gene is possibly TRBD1 (6 bases). CDR1 MDHEN and CDR2 SYDVKM come from the germline V gene. The CDR3 totals 15 residues. The V and J ends lost 2 bases and 2 bases respectively, with 9 bases between them. Looking up the rest from reference TRBV28 and TRBJ1-4 gives the full variable domain: DVKVTQSSRYLVKRTGEKVFLECVQDMDHENMFWYRQDPGLGLRLIYFSYDVKMKEKGDIPEGYSVSREKKERFSLILESASTNQTSMYLCASSLRGATNEKLFFGSGTQLSVL.

This sequence joins TRBV7-8 and TRBJ1-2, with D perhaps matching TRBD1 (5 bases). Germline CDR1 SGHVS, CDR2 FQNEAQ. V was shortened by 0 bases and J by 3 bases, with 14 bases between the two germline ends. CDR3 length: 16 residues. The CDR3 coding sequence is TGTGCCAGCAGCTTAGCGTGGGGCACAGAATACTATGGCTACACCTTC. It yields the protein CASSLAWGTEYYGYTF. Combining the CDR3 with reference TRBV7-8 and TRBJ1-2 gives the whole variable domain GAGVSQSPRYKVAKRGQDVALRCDPISGHVSLFWYQQALGQGPEFLTYFQNEAQLDKSGLPSDRFFAERPEGSVSTLKIQRTQQEDSAVYLCASSLAWGTEYYGYTFGSGTRLTVV.

Only a few counts were recorded for this clone. The chain employs TRBV11-3 and TRBJ2-7; 8 bases are a match to TRBD2. The junction had 6 bases not matched to a gene; V was cut back by 1 base and J by 4 bases. The CDR3 is 15 amino acids. Per germline, CDR1 SGHNT and CDR2 YENEEA. CDR3 bases: TGTGCCAGCAGCTTAGCCGGGACTAGTGGTTACGAGCAGTACTTC. Protein product: CASSLAGTSGYEQYF.

This rearrangement joins TRBV28 to TRBJ1-1; maybe TRBD1 (6 bases). V was clipped by 7 bases and J by 3 bases, with 18 bases between them. The germline V gene has CDR1 MDHEN and CDR2 SYDVKM. The CDR3 runs to 15 residues. This CDR3 reads CASTSLAGAHTEAFF. CDR3 sequence (DNA): TGTGCCAGCACTTCCCTGGCAGGGGCCCACACTGAAGCTTTCTTT.

The CDR3 here is CSVGGTGGEKLFF. Here the CDR3 DNA reads TGCAGCGTTGGTGGGACAGGCGGTGAAAAACTGTTTTTT. The V and J genes are TRBV29-1 and TRBJ1-4; 8 nucleotides line up with TRBD1. Germline V CDR1 and CDR2: SQVTM, ANQGSEA. The CDR3 covers 13 residues. Germline trimming cut 4 bases from V and 7 bases from J; bases unmatched to any gene: 5.

The chain has TRBV6-4 and TRBJ2-2; TRBD2 matches 9 bases. The CDR3 extends over 16 amino acids. J was trimmed by 0 bases and V by 3 bases; bases with no gene match: 2. Germline V gives CDR1 MRHNA, CDR2 SNTAGT. For the CDR3, the DNA is TGTGCCAGCAGTGAAATAGCGGGAGCGAACACCGGGGAGCTGTTTTTT. Translation gives CASSEIAGANTGELFF.

The J gene is TRBJ2-7, the V gene TRBV29-1; 8 bases map to TRBD2. The V gene end was trimmed by 7 bases and the J gene end by 3 bases; junction bases not matched to a gene: 5. The germline CDR1 and CDR2 sequences are SQVTM and ANQGSEA. The CDR3 is 12 residues long. In DNA, the CDR3 is TGCAGCGCAAGGGGACTAGTCTACGAGCAGTACTTC. Translated, it gives CSARGLVYEQYF.

This chain joins TRBV4-1 and TRBJ1-1, with 8 bases lining up with TRBD1. The CDR3 spans 17 residues. The germline CDR1 and CDR2 sequences are MGHRA and YSYEKL. The V and J ends lost 0 bases and 1 base, in that order; junction bases with no gene match: 7. The DNA of the CDR3 is TGCGCCAGCAGCCAAGAAGTTCCCGGGACAGGGAACACTGAAGCTTTCTTT. It yields the protein CASSQEVPGTGNTEAFF.

This chain uses TRBV12-5 with TRBJ2-2; tentative D call: TRBD2 (6 bases). This CDR3 spans 15 amino acids. From germline, CDR1 is LGHNT and CDR2 FRNRAP. V shed 9 bases and J shed 0 bases, with 14 bases lying between them. This chain's CDR3 is CASQRGTANTGELFF. CDR3 DNA: TGTGCTAGCCAACGGGGGACGGCGAACACCGGGGAGCTGTTTTTT.

The chain recombines TRBV28 with TRBJ2-7, with D possibly being TRBD1 (6 bases). Germline V gene sequence: CDR1 MDHEN, CDR2 SYDVKM. The CDR3 has 15 amino acids. V was pared by 2 bases and J by 3 bases, with 14 bases between. CDR3 nucleotide sequence: TGTGCCAGCAGTTTACCGGGACACTCCCGCTACGAGCAGTACTTC. Protein product: CASSLPGHSRYEQYF.

The chain is built from TRBV6-1 and TRBJ2-2, with 10 bases identical to TRBD1. Trimming took 4 bases from V and 6 from J; bases not matched to a gene: 14. Germline values: CDR1 MNHNS, CDR2 SASEGT. This CDR3 is 18 amino acids long. CDR3 residues: CASSAPTGGVILAGELFF. CDR3 nucleotide sequence: TGTGCCAGCAGTGCCCCGACAGGGGGCGTCATCCTCGCCGGGGAGCTGTTTTTT.

The chain employs TRBV6-5 and TRBJ2-1, with unresolved D. V was trimmed by 3 bases and J by 4 bases, leaving 13 bases between them. The CDR3 contains 15 residues. Per the germline V gene, CDR1 is MNHEY and CDR2 is SVGAGI. CDR3 bases: TGTGCCAGCAGTTATTTCGGCGGAAGTTACAATGAGCAGTTCTTC. It yields the protein CASSYFGGSYNEQFF.

This sequence joins TRBV24-1 and TRBJ2-1; 10 bases agree with TRBD2. The CDR3 runs 17 residues. The junction had 14 bases not matched to a gene; V was cut back by 4 bases and J by 9 bases. Germline V gene lookup returns CDR1 KGHDR and CDR2 SFDVKD. CDR3 nucleotides: TGTGCCACCAGTGAACCTACGTCTAGCGGGAGAAGGGGTGAGCAGTTCTTC. Protein sequence: CATSEPTSSGRRGEQFF.

This chain joins TRBV27 and TRBJ2-3; maybe TRBD2 (6 bases). V dropped 6 bases and J dropped 0 bases, with 16 bases sitting between them. The CDR3 is 16 amino acids. Germline lookup yields CDR1 MNHEY and CDR2 SMNVEV (reference sequence). CDR3 DNA: TGTGCCAGCAGCCCCGGACTACGTCTAAGCACAGATACGCAGTATTTT. It specifies CASSPGLRLSTDTQYF.

This clone was observed once. The CDR3 reads CSVILAGRQETQYF. CDR3 DNA: TGCAGCGTCATACTAGCGGGAAGACAAGAGACCCAGTACTTC. The chain recombines TRBV29-1 with TRBJ2-5; TRBD2 matches 10 bases. V lost 6 bases to trimming and J lost 2 bases; unmatched junction nucleotides: 6. The germline V gene has CDR1 SQVTM and CDR2 ANQGSEA. The CDR3 has 14 residues.

This chain joins TRBV7-2 and TRBJ2-1; 12 bases agree with TRBD2. The CDR3 runs to 17 residues. Germline V gene data show CDR1 as SGHTA and CDR2 as FQGNSA. V lost 3 bases, J lost 5 bases, and 8 bases stayed unmatched. The CDR3 sequence: CASSFRPTSGGNNEQFF. In DNA, the CDR3 is TGTGCCAGCAGCTTTCGCCCGACTAGCGGGGGAAACAATGAGCAGTTCTTC.

The rearrangement links TRBV23-1 to TRBJ1-1, with TRBD1 identical over 8 bases. TRBV23-1 falls under the ORF class, with uncertain function. The V and J ends lost 2 bases and 0 bases, in that order; junction bases with no gene match: 2. The CDR3 runs to 15 residues. CDR3 in DNA: TGCGCCAGCAGTCAAGGGACAGGACTGAACACTGAAGCTTTCTTT. Its protein is CASSQGTGLNTEAFF.

J is TRBJ2-3 and V is TRBV6-4; D is perhaps TRBD2 (6 bases). Germline V gives CDR1 MRHNA, CDR2 SNTAGT. The CDR3 totals 15 residues. V lost 0 bases and J lost 4, with 11 bases in between. Here the CDR3 reads CASSDSLASPDTQYF. The DNA for the CDR3 is TGTGCCAGCAGTGACTCACTAGCTTCCCCAGATACGCAGTATTTT.

The rearrangement links TRBV7-8 to TRBJ2-3; 7 bases are shared with TRBD1. Germline V gene sequence: CDR1 SGHVS, CDR2 FQNEAQ. The CDR3 contains 15 residues. V was pared by 1 base and J by 3 bases, with 4 bases of the junction left unmatched. CDR3 amino acids: CASSLGGGRTDTQYF. In DNA, the CDR3 is TGTGCCAGCAGCTTAGGAGGGGGCAGGACAGATACGCAGTATTTT.

This rearrangement joins TRBV7-2 to TRBJ1-5, with D tentatively TRBD1 (5 bases). CDR1 and CDR2 from the germline V gene are SGHTA and FQGNSA. The CDR3 runs 17 residues. V lost 1 base, J lost 5 bases, and 18 bases lay in between. CDR3 protein: CASSLDGRASWHQPQHF. CDR3 sequence (DNA): TGTGCCAGCAGCTTAGATGGCAGGGCCTCGTGGCATCAGCCCCAGCATTTT.

The chain is built from TRBV7-2 and TRBJ2-1; 9 nucleotides agree with TRBD1. The V gene end was trimmed by 3 bases and the J gene end by 4 bases; junction bases not matched to a gene: 10. The CDR3 loop spans 17 amino acids. CDR1 SGHTA and CDR2 FQGNSA come from the germline V gene. CDR3 sequence (DNA): TGTGCCAGCAGCTTTCCGGGACAGGGAGGGGTGTACAATGAGCAGTTCTTC. This gives the protein CASSFPGQGGVYNEQFF.

A single count supports this clone. V usage is TRBV9 and J usage is TRBJ2-5, with TRBD2 identical over 7 bases. J gave up 5 bases and V 3 bases, and 4 bases lay outside the gene matches. The CDR3 loop spans 13 amino acids. Germline V gene data show CDR1 as SGDLS and CDR2 as YYNGEE. The CDR3 is CASSGSGSETQYF. CDR3 DNA sequence: TGTGCCAGCAGCGGTAGCGGGTCTGAGACCCAGTACTTC.

The rearrangement joins TRBV18 to TRBJ1-1; 8 bases are shared with TRBD1. The CDR3 is 14 amino acids. V shed 3 bases and J 1 base; nucleotides not matched to a gene: 1. In germline, CDR1 is KGHSH, CDR2 LQKENI. The CDR3 nucleotides read TGTGCCAGCTCACCCGGACAGGGGAACACTGAAGCTTTCTTT. The encoded protein is CASSPGQGNTEAFF.

The CDR3 DNA sequence: TGTGCCAGCAGACCGCTACTCAGGACTAGAACCTACAATGAGCAGTTCTTC. Protein product: CASRPLLRTRTYNEQFF. This rearrangement joins TRBV27 to TRBJ2-1; 7 positions agree with TRBD2. This CDR3 is built from 17 residues. Germline values: CDR1 MNHEY, CDR2 SMNVEV (reference sequence). V gave up 6 bases and J gave up 2 bases; unmatched junction bases: 13.

J is TRBJ1-2 and V is TRBV7-9, with D perhaps TRBD1 (6 bases). The CDR3 totals 12 residues. The germline gives CDR1 SEHNR, CDR2 FQNEAQ (reference sequence). Trimming took 5 bases from V and 8 from J, leaving 12 bases between them. This CDR3 is CASSATGMGYTF. The CDR3 coding sequence is TGTGCCAGCAGCGCCACAGGGATGGGCTACACCTTC.

The V gene is TRBV15, the J gene TRBJ2-1, with 7 nucleotides matching TRBD2. The V gene end was trimmed by 3 bases and the J gene end by 7 bases; junction bases not matched to a gene: 12. CDR3 length: 16 residues. In germline, CDR1 is LNHNV, CDR2 YYDKDF (reference sequence). This chain's CDR3 is CATSSLGLVFQNEQFF. CDR3 in DNA: TGTGCCACCAGCAGCCTCGGACTAGTTTTCCAGAATGAGCAGTTCTTC.

CDR3 sequence reads: CASSVADTGSYEQYF. DNA of the CDR3: TGTGCCAGCAGCGTAGCGGACACCGGCTCCTACGAGCAGTACTTC. The rearrangement joins TRBV9 to TRBJ2-7; D may be TRBD1 (5 bases). The V end lost 0 bases, the J end lost 0 bases, and 10 bases lay between the germline ends. Germline V gene data show CDR1 as SGDLS and CDR2 as YYNGEE. This CDR3 is built from 15 residues.

The chain employs TRBV7-2 and TRBJ1-2; D may be TRBD1 (5 bases). Deletions cut 5 bases from V and 2 bases from J, with 18 bases between. The CDR3 is 16 residues long. Germline V gene sequence: CDR1 SGHTA, CDR2 FQGNSA. The CDR3 sequence is CASSQFHGTANYGYTF. The CDR3 coding sequence is TGTGCCAGCAGCCAGTTTCACGGGACTGCGAACTATGGCTACACCTTC.

The chain couples TRBV7-9 to TRBJ1-4, with D perhaps matching TRBD1 (6 bases). Germline V gene lookup returns CDR1 SEHNR and CDR2 FQNEAQ (reference sequence). There are 14 residues in the CDR3. The V gene lost 4 bases and the J gene lost 8 bases, with 14 bases spanning the gap. The CDR3 DNA reads TGTGCCAGCAGCTCGGGGGGCAAATTGGAAAAACTGTTTTTT. It codes for CASSSGGKLEKLFF.